What follows are 28 T cell receptor beta chains derived from one specimen sequenced in a study of T-cell reconstitution after alpha-beta-depleted transplantation in children. For TCRbeta, the library was prepared with unique molecular identifiers. Via MiXCR, TCRdb re-called the PCR reads, giving one row per CDR3 protein. The table shows 300,000 to 350,000 distinct CDR3 sequences, with around 20% occurring only once. The input for sequencing was PBMCs, mostly from graft donor cells, taken 180 days after TCRalphabeta/CD19-depleted stem cell transplant. The receptors here all came from a male patient younger than 18 who had a stem cell transplant for acute lymphoblastic leukemia, so the T cells may come from the graft donor.

This clonotype was counted between two and nine times. This sequence joins TRBV18 and TRBJ2-5; 9 nucleotides agree with TRBD2. J gave up 2 bases and V 2 bases, and 9 bases lay outside the gene matches. CDR1 is KGHSH and CDR2 is LQKENI in the germline V gene. CDR3 length: 17 amino acids. CDR3 region: CASSPRGLAGPQETQYF. The CDR3, as DNA: TGTGCCAGCTCACCAAGGGGGCTAGCGGGACCACAAGAGACCCAGTACTTC.

This clonotype was recorded a few times. The rearrangement links TRBV28 to TRBJ2-1, with D possibly being TRBD1 (6 bases). The CDR3 totals 16 residues. Trimming shortened V by 3 bases and J by 5 bases, and 17 bases separated the two germline ends. Germline V lookup: CDR1 MDHEN, CDR2 SYDVKM. The CDR3 region is CASSLPRGLGHNEQFF. Here the CDR3 DNA reads TGTGCCAGCAGTTTGCCCAGGGGTTTAGGGCACAATGAGCAGTTCTTC.

The gene calls are TRBV15 and TRBJ2-7, with TRBD1 matching 7 bases. The CDR3 extends over 14 amino acids. Trimming took 1 base from V and 6 from J; bases not matched to a gene: 6. Germline V gives CDR1 LNHNV, CDR2 YYDKDF (reference sequence). CDR3 sequence reads: CATSRGGTAAEQYF. The CDR3 nucleotides read TGTGCCACCAGCAGAGGGGGGACAGCCGCCGAGCAGTACTTC.

The chain links TRBV14 to TRBJ1-2, with no clear D. The CDR3 totals 15 residues. Germline assignment: CDR1 SGHDN and CDR2 FVKESK. The V end was cut by 0 bases, the J end by 3 bases, with 11 bases between. This chain's CDR3 is CASSQEEGMDYGYTF. In nucleotides, the CDR3 is TGTGCCAGCAGCCAAGAAGAAGGGATGGACTATGGCTACACCTTC.

The chain joins TRBV18 to TRBJ1-6; 7 positions agree with TRBD1. The CDR3 has 14 amino acids. V was pared by 3 bases and J by 7 bases, with 3 bases of the junction left unmatched. Germline CDR1 is KGHSH and CDR2 is LQKENI. The CDR3 coding sequence is TGTGCCAGCTCACCGACAGGGTGGAATTCACCCCTCCACTTT. Translation: CASSPTGWNSPLHF.

The table lists this clonotype with a few counts. The chain joins TRBV6-1 to TRBJ2-1, with 10 nucleotides matching TRBD2. Germline V gene data show CDR1 as MNHNS and CDR2 as SASEGT. The CDR3 is 14 amino acids. V was pared by 6 bases and J by 2 bases, with 1 base of the junction left unmatched. The CDR3 DNA is TGTGCCAGCAGACTAGCGGGACCCTACAATGAGCAGTTCTTC. This codes for CASRLAGPYNEQFF.

This clonotype has just a few counts. This rearrangement joins TRBV15 to TRBJ2-7, with TRBD2 matching over 11 bases. Germline V gene sequence: CDR1 LNHNV, CDR2 YYDKDF (reference sequence). The CDR3 covers 14 residues. The junction had 5 bases not matched to a gene; V was cut back by 6 bases and J by 4 bases. DNA of the CDR3: TGTGCCACCAGTTACACTAGCGGGAGTTACGAGCAGTACTTC. Protein: CATSYTSGSYEQYF.

V is TRBV7-9 and J is TRBJ1-4, with D perhaps matching TRBD1 (5 bases). V was trimmed by 3 bases and J by 0 bases, leaving 14 bases between them. CDR1 is SEHNR and CDR2 is FQNEAQ in the germline V gene (reference sequence). The CDR3 totals 17 residues. The CDR3 region is CASSLGGSLATNEKLFF. The CDR3 DNA is TGTGCCAGCAGCTTGGGGGGGTCCCTAGCAACTAATGAAAAACTGTTTTTT.

Ten or more counts support this clonotype. The chain is built from TRBV7-9 and TRBJ2-3, with TRBD1 identical over 11 bases. Per the germline V gene, CDR1 is SEHNR and CDR2 is FQNEAQ (reference sequence). V shed 3 bases and J 4 bases; nucleotides not matched to a gene: 6. This CDR3 has 16 residues. CDR3 in DNA: TGTGCCAGCAGCTTTTCCTGGACAGGGGGCGCAGATACGCAGTATTTT. Protein product: CASSFSWTGGADTQYF.

This clonotype was detected a few times. The CDR3 reads CATSSRTGTLGYEQYF. The DNA of the CDR3 is TGTGCCACCAGCAGTAGGACAGGCACTTTGGGCTACGAGCAGTACTTC. This chain connects TRBV15 to TRBJ2-7, with 7 bases identical to TRBD1. Trimming at V came to 3 bases and at J to 3 bases, leaving 11 bases not matched to a gene. The CDR3 runs to 16 residues. Germline loops: CDR1 LNHNV, CDR2 YYDKDF (reference sequence).

This chain links TRBV2 with TRBJ2-5; D perhaps matches TRBD1 (6 bases). The CDR3 covers 13 residues. The V end was cut by 2 bases, the J end by 6 bases, with 10 bases between. Germline loops: CDR1 SNHLY, CDR2 FYNNEI. CDR3 loop: CASSERGGKTQYF. For the CDR3, the DNA is TGTGCCAGCAGTGAAAGAGGGGGAAAGACCCAGTACTTC.

This clonotype was found a few times. This rearrangement joins TRBV15 to TRBJ2-5; perhaps TRBD2 as D (5 bases). Trimming shortened V by 1 base and J by 4 bases, and 19 bases separated the two germline ends. CDR3 length: 17 amino acids. Germline assignment: CDR1 LNHNV and CDR2 YYDKDF (reference sequence). In nucleotides, the CDR3 is TGTGCCACCAGCAGAGGACTGTGGACTCAGTCCGGAGAGACCCAGTACTTC. It translates to CATSRGLWTQSGETQYF.

This clonotype showed up just a few times. The chain is built from TRBV5-5 and TRBJ2-5; D call uncertain. Germline CDR1 SGHKS, CDR2 YYEKEE (reference sequence). Trimming removed 4 bases at V and 3 bases at J, with 13 bases between. This CDR3 is 14 amino acids long. CDR3: CASSRGRAKETQYF. The CDR3 bases are TGTGCCAGCAGCCGAGGCAGAGCGAAAGAGACCCAGTACTTC.

This clonotype has more than one count but fewer than ten. The chain employs TRBV7-7 and TRBJ2-1; D gene uncertain. V lost 1 base and J 8 bases, leaving 9 bases between the germline ends. The CDR3 covers 13 residues. Germline V lookup: CDR1 SSHAT, CDR2 FNYEAQ (reference sequence). In DNA form, the CDR3 reads TGTGCCAGCAGCTTAGGGCCGTGGTATGAGCAGTTCTTC. Protein product: CASSLGPWYEQFF.

This clonotype was observed a few times. This chain links TRBV5-1 with TRBJ2-7; TRBD2 aligns across 7 bases. Trimming at V came to 4 bases and at J to 1 base, leaving 2 bases not matched to a gene. The CDR3 length is 13 residues. Looked up from germline, CDR1 is SGHRS and CDR2 is YFSETQ. The CDR3 loop reads CASSPGGSYEQYF. The DNA of the CDR3 is TGCGCCAGCAGCCCCGGGGGGTCCTACGAGCAGTACTTC.

This chain joins TRBV15 and TRBJ2-5, with 8 bases aligning to TRBD1. Per the germline V gene, CDR1 is LNHNV and CDR2 is YYDKDF (reference sequence). The trim removed 8 bases at V and 2 bases at J, leaving 4 bases unmatched. This CDR3 is built from 13 residues. The CDR3 DNA reads TGTGCCACCTCCTACAGGGGGCAAGAGACCCAGTACTTC. Translated, it gives CATSYRGQETQYF.

This clonotype was recorded a few times. J is TRBJ2-5 and V is TRBV20-1; either TRBD1 or TRBD2 may fit D (5 bases each). The germline gives CDR1 DFQATT, CDR2 SNEGSKA (reference sequence). CDR3 size: 13 residues. Trimming took off 6 bases at V and 1 base at J, with 12 bases between the two ends. CDR3 sequence reads: CSASTGAQETQYF. The CDR3 DNA is TGCAGTGCGAGTACCGGGGCCCAAGAGACCCAGTACTTC.

This clonotype was observed a handful of times. The CDR3 ends on some other residue instead of the conserved phenylalanine or tryptophan, so this is likely a read error. The DNA is left out, because the CDR3 cannot be placed on it with certainty; the CDR3 is given as TCRdb lists it. V is TRBV6-2 or TRBV6-3 and J is TRBJ2-7; the table's TRBD1 call for D was not verified on the DNA. CDR1 MNHEY and CDR2 SVGEGT come from the germline V gene. The CDR3 is 11 residues long, ends included. This CDR3 is CASGRTGAYHL.

This clonotype occurred a few times. The CDR3 DNA is TGTGCCAGCAGTCTCGCACCGGGACTAGCGACAAACATTCAGTACTTC. Residues: CASSLAPGLATNIQYF. The chain carries TRBV27 and TRBJ2-4; 10 nucleotides agree with TRBD2. Germline V gene sequence: CDR1 MNHEY, CDR2 SMNVEV (reference sequence). V lost 5 bases, J lost 6 bases, and 10 bases stayed unmatched. The CDR3 is 16 amino acids.

The rearrangement links TRBV5-4 to TRBJ1-2, with 7 nucleotides matching TRBD1. CDR3 size: 19 residues. Germline CDR1 SGHNT, CDR2 YYREEE (reference sequence). Trimming removed 3 bases from V and 6 bases from J; junction bases left unmatched: 23. CDR3 loop: CASSYASQRGLGVYDGYTF. CDR3 bases: TGTGCCAGCAGCTACGCGTCCCAAAGGGGGCTCGGTGTTTATGATGGCTACACCTTC.

The table lists this clonotype with many counts. This sequence joins TRBV20-1 and TRBJ1-5; D is undetermined. The germline gives CDR1 DFQATT, CDR2 SNEGSKA (reference sequence). V lost 3 bases to trimming and J lost 7 bases, with 10 bases between them. The CDR3 runs to 12 residues. The CDR3 DNA follows: TGCAGTGCTAGGGGAGATGGACAGCCCCAGCATTTT. It encodes CSARGDGQPQHF.

J is TRBJ2-7 and V is TRBV21-1; TRBD1 is the table's D call and was not checked against the DNA. TRBV21-1 has pseudogene status. The length of the CDR3 is 13 residues. CDR3: CASSNRRGYEQYF. CDR3 coding DNA: TGTGCCAGCAGCAATCGGAGGGGGTACGAGCAGTACTTC.

In DNA, the CDR3 is TGTGCCAGCAGCGTAGGAATATTGGATACGCAGTATTTT. Residues: CASSVGILDTQYF. V usage is TRBV9 and J usage is TRBJ2-3; no reliable D call. With 0 bases removed from V and 6 bases from J, the gap between germline ends came to 8 bases. CDR3 length equals 13 residues. CDR1 SGDLS and CDR2 YYNGEE come from the germline V gene.

The chain joins TRBV2 to TRBJ2-7, with 11 bases aligning to TRBD2. Losses at the gene ends were 3 bases for V and 2 bases for J; bases not matched to a gene: 3. CDR3 length: 15 amino acids. Germline-derived CDR1 and CDR2 are SNHLY and FYNNEI. CDR3: CASSDYSGRAYEQYF. CDR3 nucleotide sequence: TGTGCCAGCAGTGATTATAGCGGGAGGGCCTACGAGCAGTACTTC.

The rearrangement uses TRBV6-1 and TRBJ1-6; D is ambiguous. Trimming removed 6 bases at V and 7 bases at J, with 22 bases between. The CDR3 loop spans 17 amino acids. Germline-derived CDR1 and CDR2 are MNHNS and SASEGT. The CDR3 protein is CASRVSMDWTVNSPLHF. The CDR3 DNA follows: TGTGCCAGCAGAGTCTCCATGGATTGGACGGTGAATTCACCCCTCCACTTT.

The genes are TRBV5-1 and TRBJ2-5; perhaps TRBD2 as D (6 bases). The length of the CDR3 is 14 residues. Trimming stripped 0 bases from V and 5 bases from J, with 11 bases between. Germline V lookup: CDR1 SGHRS, CDR2 YFSETQ. This chain's CDR3 is CASSLGASVETQYF. The CDR3 coding sequence is TGCGCCAGCAGCTTGGGGGCTAGCGTCGAGACCCAGTACTTC.

V gene TRBV18 combines with J gene TRBJ1-3; D not certain. V shed 4 bases and J shed 0 bases, with 10 bases lying between them. CDR1 is KGHSH, CDR2 LQKENI, per germline. The CDR3 has 15 amino acids. The CDR3 sequence is CASSRRESSGNTIYF. In nucleotides, the CDR3 is TGTGCCAGCTCACGGAGGGAGAGCTCTGGAAACACCATATATTTT. Full variable domain (remainder filled in from reference TRBV18 and TRBJ1-3): NAGVMQNPRHLVRRRGQEARLRCSPMKGHSHVYWYRQLPEEGLKFMVYLQKENIIDESGMPKERFSAEFPKEGPSILRIQQVVRGDSAAYFCASSRRESSGNTIYFGEGSWLTVV.

The J gene is TRBJ2-7, the V gene TRBV5-1; D uncertain. In germline, CDR1 is SGHRS, CDR2 YFSETQ. Trimming took off 4 bases at V and 3 bases at J, with 8 bases between the two ends. The CDR3 extends over 12 amino acids. The CDR3 region is CASSRTNYEQYF. The CDR3 DNA reads TGCGCCAGCAGCAGGACGAACTACGAGCAGTACTTC.